The clone carrying this TCR beta chain appeared many times. With V trimmed by 5 bases and J by 7 bases, 8 bases remained unmatched. The germline V gene encodes CDR1 SGHTA and CDR2 FQGTGA. This CDR3 contains 15 residues. These data belong to a study of T cells after posttransplantation cyclophosphamide. Generated by immunoSEQ multiplex PCR, the TCRdb table keeps only in-frame clones and is missing some. This sample comprises 30,000 to 35,000 clones, none seen once only. The rearrangement joins TRBV7-3 to TRBJ2-1, with TRBD2 matching 10 bases. The source material was PBMCs. This sequence was found in a woman in her fifties or sixties in good health and a related stem cell transplant donor. CDR3 in DNA: TGTGCCAGCAGCCCAGATAGCGGGAGGTGGAATGAGCAGTTCTTC. It codes for CASSPDSGRWNEQFF.